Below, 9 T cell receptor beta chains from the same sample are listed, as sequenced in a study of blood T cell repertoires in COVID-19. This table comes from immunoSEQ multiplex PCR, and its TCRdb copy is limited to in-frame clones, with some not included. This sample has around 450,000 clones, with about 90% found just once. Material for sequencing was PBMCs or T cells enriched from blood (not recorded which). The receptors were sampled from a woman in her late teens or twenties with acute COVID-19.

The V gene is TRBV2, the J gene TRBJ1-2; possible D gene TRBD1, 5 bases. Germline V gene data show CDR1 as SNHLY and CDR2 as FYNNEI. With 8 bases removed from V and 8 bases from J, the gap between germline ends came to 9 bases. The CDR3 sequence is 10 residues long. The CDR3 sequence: CASGHEGYTF. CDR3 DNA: TGTGCCAGCGGACACGAGGGCTACACCTTC.

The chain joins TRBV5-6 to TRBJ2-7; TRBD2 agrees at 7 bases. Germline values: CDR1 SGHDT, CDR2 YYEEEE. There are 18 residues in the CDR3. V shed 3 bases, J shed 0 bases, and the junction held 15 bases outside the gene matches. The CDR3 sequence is CASSSFFGGGRSSYEQYF. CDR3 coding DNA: TGTGCCAGCAGCTCCTTTTTCGGGGGAGGGAGGAGCTCCTACGAGCAGTACTTC.

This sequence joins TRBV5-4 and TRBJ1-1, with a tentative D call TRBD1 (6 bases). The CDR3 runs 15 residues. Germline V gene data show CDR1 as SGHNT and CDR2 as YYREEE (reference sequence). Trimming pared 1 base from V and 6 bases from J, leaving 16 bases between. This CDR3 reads CASSLTARGAPEAFF. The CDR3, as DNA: TGTGCCAGCAGCTTGACGGCCAGGGGAGCCCCTGAAGCTTTCTTT.

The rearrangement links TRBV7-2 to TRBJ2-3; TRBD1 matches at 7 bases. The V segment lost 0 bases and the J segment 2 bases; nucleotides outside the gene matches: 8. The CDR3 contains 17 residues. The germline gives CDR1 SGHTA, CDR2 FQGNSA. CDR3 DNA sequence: TGTGCCAGCAGCTTAGCGTTTATGACAGGGAACACAGATACGCAGTATTTT. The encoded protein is CASSLAFMTGNTDTQYF.

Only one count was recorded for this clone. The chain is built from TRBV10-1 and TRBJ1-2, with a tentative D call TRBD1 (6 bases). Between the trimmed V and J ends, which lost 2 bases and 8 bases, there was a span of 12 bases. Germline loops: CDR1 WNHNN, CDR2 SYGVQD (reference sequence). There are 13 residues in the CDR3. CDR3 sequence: CASSENSGQGYTF. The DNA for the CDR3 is TGCGCCAGCAGTGAGAATTCAGGACAGGGCTACACCTTC.

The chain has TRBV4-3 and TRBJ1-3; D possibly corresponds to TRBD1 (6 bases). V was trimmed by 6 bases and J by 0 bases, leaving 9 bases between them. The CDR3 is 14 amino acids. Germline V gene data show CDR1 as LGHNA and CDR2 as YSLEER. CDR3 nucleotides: TGCGCCAGCAGGGACAGCAACTCTGGAAACACCATATATTTT. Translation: CASRDSNSGNTIYF.

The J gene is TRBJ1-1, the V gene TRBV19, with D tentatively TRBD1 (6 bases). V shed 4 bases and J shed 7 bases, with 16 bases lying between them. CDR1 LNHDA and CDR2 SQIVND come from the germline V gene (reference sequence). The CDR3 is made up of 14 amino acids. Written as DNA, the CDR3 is TGTGCCAGTAGTAGCGGACAGCTAACCCGTGAAGCTTTCTTT. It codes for CASSSGQLTREAFF.

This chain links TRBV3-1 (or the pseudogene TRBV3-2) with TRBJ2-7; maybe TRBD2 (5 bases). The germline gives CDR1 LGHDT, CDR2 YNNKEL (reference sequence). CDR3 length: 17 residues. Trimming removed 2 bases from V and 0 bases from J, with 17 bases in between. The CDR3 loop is CASSQPGRGLSSYEQYF. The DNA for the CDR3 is TGTGCCAGCAGCCAACCAGGAAGAGGGTTGAGCTCCTACGAGCAGTACTTC.

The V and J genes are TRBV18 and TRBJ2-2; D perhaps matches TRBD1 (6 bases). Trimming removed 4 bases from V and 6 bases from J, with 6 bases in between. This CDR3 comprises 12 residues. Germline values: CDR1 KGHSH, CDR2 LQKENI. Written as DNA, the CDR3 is TGTGCCAGCTCACAGGGGGCCGGGGAGCTGTTTTTT. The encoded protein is CASSQGAGELFF.